This TCR beta chain was recovered during a study of T cells in localized non-small cell lung cancer. The CDR3 totals 13 residues. The germline V gene encodes CDR1 LNHNV and CDR2 YYDKDF (reference sequence). Trimming removed 5 bases at V and 2 bases at J, with 7 bases between. Here immunoSEQ multiplex PCR was the method, and the copy in TCRdb shows in-frame clones only, minus some. The table has approximately 150,000 clones, about 89% seen once. This specimen was peripheral blood, taken before any cancer treatment. The J gene is TRBJ1-3, the V gene TRBV15, with TRBD1 as a possible D gene (5 bases). The receptor was isolated from a female donor of 60 years or more with stage I lung adenocarcinoma. The CDR3 protein is CATSGTAGNTIYF. DNA for the CDR3: TGTGCCACCAGCGGGACCGCTGGAAACACCATATATTTT.